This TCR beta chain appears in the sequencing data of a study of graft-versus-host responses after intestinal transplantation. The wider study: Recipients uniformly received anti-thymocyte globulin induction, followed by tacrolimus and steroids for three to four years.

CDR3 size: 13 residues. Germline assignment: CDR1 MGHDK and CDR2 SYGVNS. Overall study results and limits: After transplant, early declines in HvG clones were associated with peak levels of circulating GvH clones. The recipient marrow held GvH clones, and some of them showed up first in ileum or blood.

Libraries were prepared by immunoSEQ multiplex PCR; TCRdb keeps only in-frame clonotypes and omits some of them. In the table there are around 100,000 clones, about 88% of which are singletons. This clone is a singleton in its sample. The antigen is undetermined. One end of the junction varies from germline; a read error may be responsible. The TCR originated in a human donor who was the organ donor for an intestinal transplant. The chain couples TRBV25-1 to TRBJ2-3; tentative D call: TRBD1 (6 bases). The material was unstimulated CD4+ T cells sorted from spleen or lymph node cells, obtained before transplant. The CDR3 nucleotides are TGTGCCAGCAGTTCTATAACAGGGCATAAACTACGTTTT. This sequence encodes CASSSITGHKLRF.